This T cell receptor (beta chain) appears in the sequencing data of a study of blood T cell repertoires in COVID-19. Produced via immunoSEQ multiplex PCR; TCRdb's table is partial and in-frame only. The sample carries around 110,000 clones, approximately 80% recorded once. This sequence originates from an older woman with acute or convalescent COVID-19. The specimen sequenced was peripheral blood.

The DNA of the CDR3 is TGTGCCAGCAGCCAAGCCAGGGGCAAGGGAAACACCATATATTTT. Amino acids: CASSQARGKGNTIYF. The chain links TRBV3-1 (or the pseudogene TRBV3-2) to TRBJ1-3, with D tentatively TRBD1 (6 bases). The V end was cut by 1 base, the J end by 4 bases, with 11 bases between. Germline CDR1 and CDR2: LGHDT and YNNKEL (reference sequence). The CDR3 extends over 15 amino acids.